This T cell receptor beta chain was sequenced in a study of blood T cells in healthy people across ages. A second about 7 to 11 cycle PCR used barcoded and J-beta primers. Via MiXCR, TCRdb re-called the 5' RACE reads, giving one row per CDR3 protein. Of around 1.5 million distinct CDR3 sequences in the sample, 45% to 70% are singletons; the top ten hold approximately 7%. The CDR3 covers 15 residues. The germline V gene encodes CDR1 SGHRS and CDR2 YFSETQ. Trimming took off 0 bases at V and 3 bases at J, with 12 bases between the two ends. This clonotype has a single count. This TCR was recovered from a man aged 18 to 30 in good health. The chain carries TRBV5-1 and TRBJ1-2, with D unresolved. The specimen was blood. The CDR3 spells CASSLGVGGYYGYTF. CDR3 DNA: TGCGCCAGCAGCTTGGGAGTGGGAGGCTACTATGGCTACACCTTC.